This paragraph covers one T cell receptor (beta chain) sequence. Its antigen is unknown. Per-base qualities were not stored, and no clone one base away is much larger. Relative to germline, V is 7 bases shorter and J is 1 base shorter, with 10 bases between their ends. The CDR3 sequence holds 14 residues, the cysteine and phenylalanine included. The entry retains the CDR3 DNA only, 42 bases that are in frame from base 1. Based on the germline V gene (reference sequence), the CDR1 and CDR2 sequences are MNHEY and SMNVEV. This sample stems from a study of technical replicates of blood from a handful of donors (dated by TCRdb to 2015 to 2018). The method was the immunoSEQ multiplex PCR assay. Sourced from immuneACCESS, this table was stored by TCRdb with only in-frame sequences that have V and J called. A share of the clones is absent; for the studies checked, an unresolved V gene accounts for under half, and the remainder has no known explanation. The sample table records 8,500 to 10,000 clones; 91% of these occur just once. The ten largest make up roughly 9% of the sample.

The receptor was isolated from a human donor in good health. The sample was PBMCs. The sequence is built from TRBV27 and TRBJ1-4; a weak D assignment points to TRBD1 (5 bases agree). The CDR3 sequence is CASTRQGTNEKLFF. In nucleotides, the sequence is TGTGCCAGCACCCGGCAGGGAACTAATGAAAAACTGTTTTTT.